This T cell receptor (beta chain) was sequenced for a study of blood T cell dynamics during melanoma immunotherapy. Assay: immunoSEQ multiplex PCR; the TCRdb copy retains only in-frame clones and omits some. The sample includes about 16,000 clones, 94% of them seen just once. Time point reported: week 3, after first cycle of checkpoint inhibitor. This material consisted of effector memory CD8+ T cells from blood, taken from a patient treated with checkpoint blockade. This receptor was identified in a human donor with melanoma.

CDR3 region: CASSFAGAAEAFF. CDR3 bases: TGTGCCAGCAGCTTCGCGGGGGCGGCTGAAGCTTTCTTT. The rearrangement joins TRBV28 to TRBJ1-1; weak D call: TRBD1 (6 bases). Germline V lookup: CDR1 MDHEN, CDR2 SYDVKM. The V end lost 6 bases, the J end lost 6 bases, and 14 bases lay between the germline ends. The CDR3 has 13 residues.